Listed below are T cell receptor beta chains from one sample, sequenced in a study of blood T cell repertoires in COVID-19. The method was immunoSEQ multiplex PCR; TCRdb's version includes in-frame clones alone and lacks a portion of them. The top ten hold 14% of the sample, which has about 170,000 clones, roughly 84% seen once. Sequenced material: peripheral blood. These receptors were collected from a woman between 70 and 85 years old with COVID-19, enrolled during active disease. The conserved cysteine and the conserved F or W are not part of the CDR3 here. Fields, in order: CDR3 protein, J gene, V gene.

CDR3aa: ASSHDQGTTNYGYT
j_gene: TRBJ1-2
v_gene: TRBV5-5

CDR3aa: ASCREWNTEAF
j_gene: TRBJ1-1
v_gene: TRBV6-5

CDR3aa: SVDASGETQY
j_gene: TRBJ2-5
v_gene: TRBV29-1

CDR3aa: ATSRDGEKTQY
j_gene: TRBJ2-5
v_gene: TRBV15

CDR3aa: ASSSGTGDNSPLH
j_gene: TRBJ1-6
v_gene: TRBV6-5

CDR3aa: ASQEEGWGGDNSPLH
j_gene: TRBJ1-6
v_gene: TRBV2

CDR3aa: ASSQDFGDPYNEQF
j_gene: TRBJ2-1
v_gene: TRBV4-1

CDR3aa: SVPTDWIDEQF
j_gene: TRBJ2-1
v_gene: TRBV29-1

CDR3aa: ASSLRTDTQY
j_gene: TRBJ2-3
v_gene: TRBV28

CDR3aa: ASSLPPRVNTEAF
j_gene: TRBJ1-1
v_gene: TRBV7-8

CDR3aa: AISPDRYYGYT
j_gene: TRBJ1-2
v_gene: TRBV10-3

CDR3aa: ASRPGQMGTDTQY
j_gene: TRBJ2-3
v_gene: TRBV5-1

CDR3aa: ASSEGQGSGDTQY
j_gene: TRBJ2-3
v_gene: TRBV10-1

CDR3aa: ASSLRAGENTGELF
j_gene: TRBJ2-2
v_gene: TRBV5-4

CDR3aa: ASLRRGSLNSPLH
j_gene: TRBJ1-6
v_gene: TRBV28

CDR3aa: ASSFRDSYNEQF
j_gene: TRBJ2-1
v_gene: TRBV27

CDR3aa: ASRDSRQGLYGYT
j_gene: TRBJ1-2
v_gene: TRBV7-9

CDR3aa: ASSLLAGVGSEQF
j_gene: TRBJ2-1
v_gene: TRBV5-1

CDR3aa: SVVFGQANQPQH
j_gene: TRBJ1-5
v_gene: TRBV29-1

CDR3aa: ASSDFAGGEGYT
j_gene: TRBJ1-2
v_gene: TRBV6-4

CDR3aa: ASSLDALRTGGNEKLF
j_gene: TRBJ1-4
v_gene: TRBV5-1

CDR3aa: ATSRHTSGGHNEQF
j_gene: TRBJ2-1
v_gene: TRBV15

CDR3aa: ASGQATTYGYT
j_gene: TRBJ1-2
v_gene: TRBV27

CDR3aa: ASRAVNTEAF
j_gene: TRBJ1-1
v_gene: TRBV2

CDR3aa: ASVLTPRNTEAF
j_gene: TRBJ1-1
v_gene: TRBV28

CDR3aa: AWSRWGGTDTQY
j_gene: TRBJ2-3
v_gene: TRBV30

CDR3aa: ASSPRSSATRTYEQY
j_gene: TRBJ2-7
v_gene: TRBV7-9

CDR3aa: SVTRWRDTEAF
j_gene: TRBJ1-1
v_gene: TRBV29-1

CDR3aa: ASSEGTGRGYT
j_gene: TRBJ1-2
v_gene: TRBV6-1

CDR3aa: ASSPTGVDTQY
j_gene: TRBJ2-3
v_gene: TRBV19

CDR3aa: ASSIQGPQPQH
j_gene: TRBJ1-5
v_gene: TRBV19

CDR3aa: ASRRTATNEKLF
j_gene: TRBJ1-4
v_gene: TRBV2

CDR3aa: ASSSDFNLDRGVSGNTIY
j_gene: TRBJ1-3
v_gene: TRBV7-3

CDR3aa: ASSPTVAYGYT
j_gene: TRBJ1-2
v_gene: TRBV9

CDR3aa: ASSHGAGGRETQY
j_gene: TRBJ2-5
v_gene: TRBV3-1/TRBV3-2

CDR3aa: ASSNLGGLSYEQY
j_gene: TRBJ2-7
v_gene: TRBV28

CDR3aa: AISESRGTDTQY
j_gene: TRBJ2-3
v_gene: TRBV10-3

CDR3aa: ASSVGGLNIQY
j_gene: TRBJ2-4
v_gene: TRBV9

CDR3aa: ASRPYGVGANVLT
j_gene: TRBJ2-6
v_gene: TRBV5-4

CDR3aa: ASSQDRSGGPQETQY
j_gene: TRBJ2-5
v_gene: TRBV4-1

CDR3aa: ASSFTTSRVGEQF
j_gene: TRBJ2-1
v_gene: TRBV2